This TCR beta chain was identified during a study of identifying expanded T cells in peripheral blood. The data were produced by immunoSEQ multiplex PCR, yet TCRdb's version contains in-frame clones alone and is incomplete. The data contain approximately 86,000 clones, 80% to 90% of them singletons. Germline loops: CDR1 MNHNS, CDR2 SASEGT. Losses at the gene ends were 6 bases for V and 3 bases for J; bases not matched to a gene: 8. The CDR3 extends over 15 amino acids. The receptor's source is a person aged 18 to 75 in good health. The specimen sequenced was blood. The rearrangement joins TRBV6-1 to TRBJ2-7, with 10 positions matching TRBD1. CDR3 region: CASRRGTGVVYEQYF. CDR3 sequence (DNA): TGTGCCAGCAGGAGGGGGACAGGGGTTGTCTACGAGCAGTACTTC.